This is a list of T cell receptor beta chains from one sample in a study of naive and memory T cell subsets. TCRdb redid the calling of the 5' RACE reads with MiXCR, one entry per CDR3 protein. The sample yields 25,000 to 35,000 distinct CDR3 sequences, approximately 15% seen once. The receptors were gathered from a female donor in good health. Each CDR3 is given with its conserved first and last residue. Each record gives: V gene, J gene, clone size, D gene, CDR3 protein, CDR3 DNA. A D gene is named only where the DNA matches it firmly. Expanded clones get a size class; other rows say once, few or many, or leave the size out.

TRBV20-1	TRBJ1-2	many	NA	CSARGVREFYGYTF	TGCAGTGCTAGAGGGGTGCGGGAATTCTATGGCTACACCTTC
TRBV7-8	TRBJ2-5	NA	TRBD2	CASSPGGLAGAKETQYF	TGTGCCAGCAGCCCAGGGGGACTAGCGGGGGCGAAAGAGACCCAGTACTTC
TRBV29-1	TRBJ1-2	many	TRBD1	CSLGAGGDGYTF	TGCAGCCTTGGTGCAGGGGGCGACGGCTACACCTTC
TRBV6-2/TRBV6-3	TRBJ1-2	NA	NA	CASSYSPRDLNYGYTF	TGTGCCAGCAGTTACTCCCCTCGGGACCTTAACTATGGCTACACCTTC
TRBV29-1	TRBJ2-7	many	TRBD2	CSVEDTFAGQRGILGEQYF	TGCAGCGTTGAAGATACGTTTGCCGGCCAGCGGGGTATTCTTGGCGAGCAGTACTTC
TRBV7-2	TRBJ2-1	NA	TRBD1	CASSPRWRTGGYNEQFF	TGTGCCAGCAGCCCCAGGTGGAGGACAGGGGGCTACAATGAGCAGTTCTTC
TRBV9	TRBJ2-7	NA	NA	CASSVDVGHSYEQYF	TGTGCCAGCAGCGTAGATGTGGGACACTCCTACGAGCAGTACTTC
TRBV29-1	TRBJ2-5	many	TRBD1	CSVERQGTETQYF	TGCAGCGTTGAGAGACAGGGTACGGAGACCCAGTACTTC
TRBV20-1	TRBJ1-5	NA	TRBD1	CSARNRGSNQPQHF	TGCAGTGCTAGAAACAGGGGTAGCAATCAGCCCCAGCATTTT
TRBV7-9	TRBJ2-1	NA	NA	CASSTPTGGGAPYEQFF	TGTGCCAGCAGCACCCCCACAGGGGGGGGGGCCCCCTATGAGCAGTTCTTC
TRBV27	TRBJ1-6	many	NA	CASSLSPQENSPLHF	TGTGCCAGCAGTTTATCCCCCCAGGAAAACTCACCCCTCCACTTT
TRBV27	TRBJ1-2	few	TRBD1	CASTGDRNYGYTF	TGTGCCAGCACCGGGGACAGGAACTATGGCTACACCTTC
TRBV4-1	TRBJ1-6	medium-sized	NA	CASSQGAGNSPLHF	TGCGCCAGCAGCCAAGGAGCAGGGAATTCACCCCTCCACTTT
TRBV7-8	TRBJ2-7	few	TRBD1	CASSLVRDSYEQYF	TGTGCCAGCAGCTTGGTCCGGGACAGCTACGAGCAGTACTTC
TRBV20-1	TRBJ2-1	many	TRBD2	CSARDVAGYYNEQFF	TGCAGTGCTAGAGACGTAGCGGGGTACTACAATGAGCAGTTCTTC
TRBV6-1	TRBJ2-5	many	TRBD2	CASMELAGMLRETQYF	TGTGCCAGCATGGAACTAGCGGGGATGTTAAGGGAGACCCAGTACTTC
TRBV24-1	TRBJ2-3	few	NA	CATSAEGLTDTQYF	TGTGCCACCAGTGCCGAGGGTCTCACAGATACGCAGTATTTT
TRBV7-2	TRBJ1-5	NA	NA	CASSFYRATNQPQHF	TGTGCCAGCAGCTTCTACAGGGCGACCAATCAGCCCCAGCATTTT
TRBV6-5	TRBJ2-5	once	TRBD2	CASSYRASGGLRRETQYF	TGTGCCAGCAGTTACCGGGCTAGCGGGGGGCTCCGGAGAGAGACCCAGTACTTC
TRBV5-1	TRBJ1-1	few	NA	CASTNGGFGNTEAFF	TGCGCCAGCACAAACGGGGGTTTTGGGAACACTGAAGCTTTCTTT
TRBV6-6	TRBJ1-2	many	TRBD1	CASTLRQGNYGYTF	TGTGCCAGCACCCTTAGACAGGGCAACTATGGCTACACCTTC
TRBV12-3/TRBV12-4	TRBJ2-1	NA	TRBD2	CASSLALAGGLPSYNEQFF	TGTGCCAGCAGTTTAGCTCTAGCGGGGGGGTTACCATCCTACAATGAGCAGTTCTTC
TRBV7-3	TRBJ1-2	many	NA	CASSPGGRNYGYTF	TGTGCCAGCAGCCCGGGGGGCAGGAACTATGGCTACACCTTC
TRBV20-1	TRBJ2-6	NA	NA	CSAISPSGANVLTF	TGCAGTGCTATAAGTCCCTCTGGGGCCAACGTCCTGACTTTC
TRBV29-1	TRBJ1-3	many	NA	CSVFSGSGNTIYF	TGCAGCGTTTTCTCAGGCTCTGGAAACACCATATATTTT
TRBV29-1	TRBJ1-2	many	TRBD1	CSVGTGRSYTF	TGCAGCGTTGGGACAGGTAGATCGTACACCTTC
TRBV20-1	TRBJ1-5	many	NA	CSARIKGDGSNQPQHF	TGCAGTGCTAGGATTAAGGGGGACGGAAGCAATCAGCCCCAGCATTTT
TRBV12-3/TRBV12-4	TRBJ2-5	many	NA	CASRNRAEETQYF	TGTGCCAGCAGAAACAGGGCCGAAGAGACCCAGTACTTC